This T cell receptor (beta chain) stems from a study of CD8 T cells in ankylosing spondylitis. General observations from the study: Characteristic of ankylosing spondylitis blood, it appeared, was a TCR beta motif comprising about eight highly homologous variants.

The CDR3 is made up of 14 amino acids. V was trimmed by 2 bases and J by 7 bases, leaving 12 bases between them. Germline CDR1 reads MGHRA; CDR2 reads YSYEKL. Using quantitative 5'-RACE with molecular barcodes, the authors made TCR beta libraries. TCRdb re-analysed the 5' RACE reads in MiXCR, keeping a single row per CDR3 protein. The sample holds 450,000 to 550,000 distinct CDR3 sequences, about 5.2% seen once. This clonotype was seen at least ten times. Its antigen is as yet unknown. Sequencing used blood, either unsorted or a sorted T cell fraction (not recorded which). The chain has TRBV4-1 and TRBJ2-1; D is possibly TRBD1 (5 bases). The clonotype originates from a male donor with ankylosing spondylitis. The CDR3 here is CASSQRIQGNEQFF. The CDR3 DNA is TGCGCCAGCAGCCAACGAATCCAGGGAAATGAGCAGTTCTTC.